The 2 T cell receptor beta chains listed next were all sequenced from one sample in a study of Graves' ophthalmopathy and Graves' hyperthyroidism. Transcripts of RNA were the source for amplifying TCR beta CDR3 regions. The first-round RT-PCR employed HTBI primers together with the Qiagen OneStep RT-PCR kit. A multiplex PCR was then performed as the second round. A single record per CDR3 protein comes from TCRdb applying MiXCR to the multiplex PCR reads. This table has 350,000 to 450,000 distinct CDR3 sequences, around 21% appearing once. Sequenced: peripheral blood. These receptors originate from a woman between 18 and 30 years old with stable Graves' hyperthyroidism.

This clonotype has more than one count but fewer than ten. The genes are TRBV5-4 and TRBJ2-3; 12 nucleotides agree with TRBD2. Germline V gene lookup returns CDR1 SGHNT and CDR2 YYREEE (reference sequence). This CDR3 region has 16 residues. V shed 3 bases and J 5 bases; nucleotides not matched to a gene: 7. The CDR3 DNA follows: TGTGCCAGCAGCTCGAGACTAGCGGGAGTGGGAGATACGCAGTATTTT. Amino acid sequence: CASSSRLAGVGDTQYF.

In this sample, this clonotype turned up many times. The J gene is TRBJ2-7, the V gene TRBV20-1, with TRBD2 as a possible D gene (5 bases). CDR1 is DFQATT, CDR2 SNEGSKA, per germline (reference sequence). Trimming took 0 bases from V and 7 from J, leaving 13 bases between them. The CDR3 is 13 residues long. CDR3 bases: TGCAGTGCTAGAGAAGGGAGCCGTTGGGAGCAGTACTTC. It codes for CSAREGSRWEQYF.